The 13 T cell receptor beta chains below come from one sample, sequenced in a study of shared clonotypes between healthy human individuals. Sequenced by immunoSEQ multiplex PCR; TCRdb stores in-frame clones only, minus some. The sample has about half a million clones, 81% seen once. Sequenced input: PBMCs. The receptors stem from a woman aged 40 to 50 in good health. Some clones in this sample may be carry-over from other donors' samples.

Turning to this clone: This likely came from a read error, as a far larger clone is one base away. The chain couples TRBV10-3 to TRBJ1-1, with D hard to call. The germline gives CDR1 ENHRY, CDR2 SYGVKD. The CDR3 extends over 15 amino acids. Trimming cost V 0 bases and J 5 bases, with 13 bases left between them. CDR3 protein: CAISESIQRGTEAFF. In DNA form, the CDR3 reads TGTGCCATCAGTGAGTCAATACAGAGAGGGACTGAAGCTTTCTTT.

The chain is built from TRBV7-2 and TRBJ2-7; 7 positions agree with TRBD1. Germline CDR1 reads SGHTA; CDR2 reads FQGNSA. The CDR3 is 14 amino acids. Trimming at V came to 5 bases and at J to 1 base, leaving 5 bases not matched to a gene. Written as DNA, the CDR3 is TGTGCCAGCAGCGCGATCAGGGGGTCCTACGAGCAGTACTTC. Protein: CASSAIRGSYEQYF.

This clone was seen a handful of times. V usage is TRBV28 and J usage is TRBJ1-2; TRBD1 might be the D (5 bases). The CDR3 has 14 residues. The V and J ends lost 7 bases and 0 bases respectively, with 12 bases between them. Germline V gene data show CDR1 as MDHEN and CDR2 as SYDVKM. The CDR3 is CASIRGLTNYGYTF. Written as DNA, the CDR3 is TGTGCCAGCATTCGGGGACTTACTAACTATGGCTACACCTTC.

This sequence joins TRBV6-1 and TRBJ1-4, with a weak D call TRBD1 (6 bases). The germline V gene encodes CDR1 MNHNS and CDR2 SASEGT. This CDR3 is 15 amino acids long. Trimming cost V 5 bases and J 3 bases, with 13 bases left between them. In DNA, the CDR3 is TGTGCCAGCAGTCCCCGACAGGTGTCTAATGAAAAACTGTTTTTT. Amino acids: CASSPRQVSNEKLFF.

The V and J genes are TRBV29-1 and TRBJ2-7; 10 nucleotides align to TRBD1. CDR1 SQVTM and CDR2 ANQGSEA come from the germline V gene. V was clipped by 4 bases and J by 3 bases; unmatched bases: 6. CDR3 length: 14 amino acids. The CDR3 bases are TGCAGCGTTGTAACGGACAGGGGGTTCTACGAGCAGTACTTC. The encoded protein is CSVVTDRGFYEQYF.

The J gene is TRBJ2-2, the V gene TRBV13, with TRBD2 identical over 10 bases. This CDR3 has 17 amino acids. Germline CDR1 reads PRHDT; CDR2 reads FYEKMQ (reference sequence). V was pared by 5 bases and J by 3 bases, with 9 bases of the junction left unmatched. The CDR3 protein is CASSLAGVGSYTGELFF. As DNA, the CDR3 is TGTGCCAGCAGCCTAGCGGGAGTCGGCTCTTACACCGGGGAGCTGTTTTTT.

This chain connects TRBV6-6 to TRBJ2-2, with a tentative D call TRBD2 (6 bases). This CDR3 contains 15 residues. V was clipped by 4 bases and J by 5 bases, with 14 bases between them. Germline V gene sequence: CDR1 MNHNY, CDR2 SVGAGI (reference sequence). CDR3 nucleotide sequence: TGTGCCAGCAGTTCCTCGGGACTCCCAACCGGGGAGCTGTTTTTT. It yields the protein CASSSSGLPTGELFF.

The chain employs TRBV5-1 and TRBJ2-3, with 11 bases aligning to TRBD2. In germline, CDR1 is SGHRS, CDR2 YFSETQ. Unmatched junction bases numbered 3, after V lost 0 bases and J lost 3 bases. The CDR3 covers 16 residues. In DNA, the CDR3 is TGCGCCAGCAGCTTGGATCTAGCGGGAGGTACAGATACGCAGTATTTT. Amino acid sequence: CASSLDLAGGTDTQYF.

This clone has only one observation. This may be a read error: a much more frequent sequence differs by one nucleotide. Other DNA sequences in the sample encode the same CDR3. This chain links TRBV29-1 with TRBJ1-2; D unresolved. CDR1 and CDR2 from the germline V gene are SQVTM and ANQGSEA. The CDR3 has 11 amino acids. The CDR3 sequence: CSESSNYDYTF. The CDR3 nucleotides are TGCAGCGAGTCATCAAACTATGACTACACCTTC.

V is TRBV7-2 and J is TRBJ2-7; TRBD1 matches at 11 bases. The junction had 4 bases not matched to a gene; V was cut back by 5 bases and J by 4 bases. This CDR3 region has 14 residues. CDR1 SGHTA and CDR2 FQGNSA come from the germline V gene. In DNA form, the CDR3 reads TGTGCCAGCAGCGCCGGGACAGGGGGGTACGAGCAGTACTTC. Residues: CASSAGTGGYEQYF.

About this clone: A far larger clone differs by one base, so this is likely a read error. This same CDR3 is encoded by further DNA sequences in the sample. The chain employs TRBV6-6 and TRBJ1-2; D possibly corresponds to TRBD1 (5 bases). Germline assignment: CDR1 MNHNY and CDR2 SVGAGI (reference sequence). This CDR3 is 15 amino acids long. V gave up 6 bases and J gave up 5 bases, with 19 bases separating them. This CDR3 reads CASRSWDGWDYGYTF. The CDR3 nucleotides are TGTGCCAGCAGGTCTTGGGACGGATGGGATTATGGCTACACCTTC.

Worth noting for this clone: A far bigger clonotype differs at one base, so this is likely a read error. The same CDR3 is also encoded by other DNA sequences in this sample. V usage is TRBV7-9 and J usage is TRBJ2-7; D not certain. Germline CDR1 reads SEHNR; CDR2 reads FQNEAQ (reference sequence). This CDR3 contains 14 residues. The CDR3 protein is CASSLDDASYEQYF. In DNA, the CDR3 is TGCGCCAGCAGCTTAGACGACGCCTCCTACGAGCAGTACTTC.

V is TRBV6-4 and J is TRBJ1-1; the D gene is possibly TRBD1 (6 bases). Per the germline V gene, CDR1 is MRHNA and CDR2 is SNTAGT. Trimming took off 6 bases at V and 4 bases at J, with 15 bases between the two ends. The CDR3 extends over 14 amino acids. The DNA of the CDR3 is TGTGCCAGCAGAGATAGAAGGGGGAGCACTGAAGCTTTCTTT. Protein product: CASRDRRGSTEAFF.